What follows are 8 T cell receptor beta chains derived from one specimen sequenced in a study of shared clonotypes between healthy human individuals (dated by TCRdb to the early 2020s). The method was the immunoSEQ multiplex PCR assay. In TCRdb, the immuneACCESS table is reduced to in-frame sequences with V and J assigned. These tables do not hold every clone; where another copy was compared, an unresolved V gene accounts for under half, and the others remain unexplained. In this sample the table shows around 2,000,000 clones, roughly 91% of which occur a single time. The ten largest clones take up 1.5% to 2% of the sample. For the CD8 naive samples, CD45RO-negative cells were positively selected for CCR7, yielding a CD45RA+CCR7+ population from which TemRA cells were excluded. Input material: naive CD8+ T cells from PBMCs. The cell subset or site label on this specimen signifies: CD45RA+CCR7+. Receptor source: a man in his late teens or twenties in good health. Some clones in this sample may be carry-over from other donors' samples.

This clone appeared a few times. J is TRBJ1-1 and V is TRBV28; D ambiguous. V was cut by 9 bases and J by 0 bases, with 11 bases left in between. Germline values: CDR1 MDHEN, CDR2 SYDVKM. This CDR3 comprises 13 residues. The CDR3: CASSNQMNTEAFF. As DNA, the CDR3 is TGTGCCAGTTCAAATCAGATGAACACTGAAGCTTTCTTT.

The rearrangement uses TRBV28 and TRBJ2-5, with a possible D match to TRBD2 (5 bases). The CDR3 spans 13 residues. Trimming left V 2 bases short and J 3 bases short, with 7 bases between. Per germline, CDR1 MDHEN and CDR2 SYDVKM. The CDR3 DNA reads TGTGCCAGCAGTTTACGAGGGAAAGAGACCCAGTACTTC. Translated, it gives CASSLRGKETQYF. The full variable domain, its missing parts supplied by reference TRBV28 and TRBJ2-5, is DVKVTQSSRYLVKRTGEKVFLECVQDMDHENMFWYRQDPGLGLRLIYFSYDVKMKEKGDIPEGYSVSREKKERFSLILESASTNQTSMYLCASSLRGKETQYFGPGTRLLVL.

This clone was counted once. V usage is TRBV27 and J usage is TRBJ2-1; 12 bases are a match to TRBD2. This CDR3 has 15 residues. Germline V gene data show CDR1 as MNHEY and CDR2 as SMNVEV (reference sequence). V shed 6 bases, J shed 6 bases, and the junction held 6 bases outside the gene matches. CDR3 in amino acids: CASRRLAGDPNEQFF. In nucleotides, the CDR3 is TGTGCCAGCAGACGACTAGCGGGGGACCCCAATGAGCAGTTCTTC.

CDR3 amino acids: CASSLDSGDGYTF. CDR3 DNA: TGTGCCAGCAGCTTGGATTCGGGGGATGGCTACACCTTC. The chain carries TRBV5-6 and TRBJ1-2; tentative D call: TRBD1 (5 bases). The CDR3 sequence is 13 residues long. The germline gives CDR1 SGHDT, CDR2 YYEEEE. V was clipped by 0 bases and J by 6 bases, with 9 bases between them.

The J gene is TRBJ2-5, the V gene TRBV18; D unclear. V was clipped by 6 bases and J by 5 bases, with 13 bases between them. This CDR3 spans 13 amino acids. CDR1 and CDR2 (germline): KGHSH, LQKENI. In DNA form, the CDR3 reads TGTGCCAGCTCGGGTCCCCGGTACGAGACCCAGTACTTC. Its protein is CASSGPRYETQYF.

The J gene is TRBJ2-3, the V gene TRBV2, with D possibly being TRBD2 (5 bases). CDR1 and CDR2 from the germline V gene are SNHLY and FYNNEI. The CDR3 sequence is 19 residues long. V was pared by 2 bases and J by 1 base, with 22 bases between. CDR3 amino acids: CASSERLGSKIDGTDTQYF. The CDR3 DNA follows: TGTGCCAGCAGTGAACGTTTAGGGAGTAAAATAGACGGCACAGATACGCAGTATTTT.

The J gene is TRBJ2-7, the V gene TRBV7-9, with 7 positions matching TRBD2. Germline V gene sequence: CDR1 SEHNR, CDR2 FQNEAQ (reference sequence). The CDR3 runs 17 residues. V gave up 4 bases and J gave up 0 bases; unmatched junction bases: 12. CDR3 DNA sequence: TGTGCCAGCAGCTCCGTCGTGGGGGGAGGGAGCTCCTACGAGCAGTACTTC. Its translation is CASSSVVGGGSSYEQYF.

This chain links TRBV27 with TRBJ2-7; D might be TRBD1 (5 bases). The CDR3 covers 14 residues. Deletions cut 7 bases from V and 6 bases from J, with 19 bases between. CDR1 and CDR2 from the germline V gene are MNHEY and SMNVEV (reference sequence). For the CDR3, the DNA is TGTGCCAGCATCTCCACGAAGTACAGGTCCGAGCAGTACTTC. Protein product: CASISTKYRSEQYF.